Given below is one T cell receptor (beta chain) in context. The antigen is not known. The data originate from a study of OX40 agonist ivuxolimab in advanced cancers. Study-level background: Around 40% of patients had received prior checkpoint inhibitor therapy. Three partial responders included one hepatocellular carcinoma patient and two cutaneous melanoma patients.

The method was immunoSEQ multiplex PCR; TCRdb's version includes in-frame clones alone and lacks a portion of them. The data show roughly 98,000 clones, roughly four fifths seen once. Study-wide results and limits: In the expanded peripheral T cells, antigen specificity was never determined. Clones of CD4+ and CD8+ blood T cells grew by week 6 at doses of 0.1 to 3.0 mg/kg.

The CDR3 spans 15 residues. CDR1 MDHEN and CDR2 SYDVKM come from the germline V gene. With V trimmed by 7 bases and J by 7 bases, 13 bases remained unmatched. Source: CD4+ or CD8+ T cells sorted from blood, taken in a trial of the OX40 agonist ivuxolimab. The rearrangement uses TRBV28 and TRBJ2-3; 8 nucleotides line up with TRBD1. The sequence derives from an adult with an advanced solid tumor such as melanoma, head and neck, liver or kidney cancer. This CDR3 reads CASTADRALRNTQYF. As DNA, the CDR3 is TGTGCCAGCACGGCGGACAGGGCTTTGAGAAATACGCAGTATTTT.